This T cell receptor (beta chain) comes out of a study of T cells after yellow fever vaccination. Study-wide points: Weaker overall, the secondary response nonetheless peaked faster (day 5 versus 15).

The V end lost 3 bases, the J end lost 1 base, and 9 bases lay between the germline ends. Germline CDR1 SEHNR, CDR2 FQNEAQ (reference sequence). This CDR3 has 14 amino acids. TCRdb fed the 5' RACE reads into MiXCR, producing one record per CDR3 protein. The table has some 500,000 distinct CDR3 sequences, approximately 13% seen once; the top ten hold around an eighth. This clonotype was seen more than once but under ten times. As yet, its antigen is unknown. The chain recombines TRBV7-9 with TRBJ1-1; D gene uncertain. The clonotype originates from a man younger than 40 who received the YFV17D yellow fever vaccine. Sequencing used PBMCs, obtained on the day of the yellow fever booster vaccination. In DNA form, the CDR3 reads TGTGCCAGCAGCTTGGGTAAGGGGAACACTGAAGCTTTCTTT. Translation gives CASSLGKGNTEAFF.